This TCR beta chain derives from a study of blood T cell repertoires in COVID-19. About the study: The United States, Italy and Spain provided the acute and convalescent COVID-19 samples. Sources were T cells, B-cell-depleted T cells, or PBMCs; the material itself was cDNA or gDNA.

In the study's own analysis: Reference gene primers were amplified, and this amplification served to estimate nucleated cell counts. The table came from immunoSEQ multiplex PCR; TCRdb's copy has only in-frame clones and leaves some out. V, J and clone size are taken as reported in that table, and D and trimming were inferred from the DNA itself. The sample consists of around 78,000 clones, roughly 85% of them appearing once. Trimming took 5 bases from V and 0 from J; bases not matched to a gene: 7. Germline loops: CDR1 SGHTA, CDR2 FQGNSA. This CDR3 region has 17 residues. The V and J genes are TRBV7-2 and TRBJ2-6; 7 bases are a match to TRBD1. The sequencing input was peripheral blood. This receptor was taken from a man aged 50 to 60 with active or convalescent COVID-19. The CDR3 sequence is CASSITGARSGANVLTF. CDR3 DNA: TGTGCCAGCAGCATAACAGGGGCCCGCTCTGGGGCCAACGTCCTGACTTTC.